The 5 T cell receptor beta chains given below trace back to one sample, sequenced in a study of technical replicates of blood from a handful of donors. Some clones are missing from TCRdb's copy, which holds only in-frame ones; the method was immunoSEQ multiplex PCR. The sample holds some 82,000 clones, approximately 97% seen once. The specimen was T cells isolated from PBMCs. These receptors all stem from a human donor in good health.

The CDR3 sequence is CASSQFPGQGSNIQYF. The CDR3, as DNA: TGTGCCAGCAGCCAATTTCCGGGACAGGGTTCAAACATTCAGTACTTC. The chain links TRBV14 to TRBJ2-4, with 9 bases aligning to TRBD1. Germline V gene data show CDR1 as SGHDN and CDR2 as FVKESK. V lost 2 bases, J lost 6 bases, and 8 bases stayed unmatched. CDR3 size: 16 residues.

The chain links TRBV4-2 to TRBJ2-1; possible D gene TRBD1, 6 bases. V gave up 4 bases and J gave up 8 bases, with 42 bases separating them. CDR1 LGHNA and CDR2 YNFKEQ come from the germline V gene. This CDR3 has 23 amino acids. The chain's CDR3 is CASSPRGFTPPRVGSVPVYEQFF. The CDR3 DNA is TGTGCCAGCAGCCCGAGGGGGTTTACCCCCCCTCGAGTAGGTTCAGTCCCAGTGTATGAGCAGTTCTTC.

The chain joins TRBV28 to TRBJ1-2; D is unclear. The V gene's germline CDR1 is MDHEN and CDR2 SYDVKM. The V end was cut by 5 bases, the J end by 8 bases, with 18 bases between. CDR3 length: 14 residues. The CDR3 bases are TGTGCCAGCAGTCACAGACAAGTTCATCGCGGCTACACCTTC. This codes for CASSHRQVHRGYTF.

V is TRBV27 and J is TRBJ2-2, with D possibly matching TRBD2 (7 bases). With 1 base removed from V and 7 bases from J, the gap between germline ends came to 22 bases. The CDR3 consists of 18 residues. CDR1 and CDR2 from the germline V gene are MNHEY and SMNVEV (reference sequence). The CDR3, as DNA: TGTGCCAGCAGTTTATTAGGGGGGAGGGATGTGCGGAACGGGGAGCTGTTTTTT. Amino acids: CASSLLGGRDVRNGELFF.

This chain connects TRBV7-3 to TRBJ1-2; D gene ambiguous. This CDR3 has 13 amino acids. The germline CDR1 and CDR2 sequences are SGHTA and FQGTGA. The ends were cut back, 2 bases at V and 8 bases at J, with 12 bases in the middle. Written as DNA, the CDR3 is TGTGCCAGCAGCTTAGACGGGAAATGGGGCTACACCTTC. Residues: CASSLDGKWGYTF.